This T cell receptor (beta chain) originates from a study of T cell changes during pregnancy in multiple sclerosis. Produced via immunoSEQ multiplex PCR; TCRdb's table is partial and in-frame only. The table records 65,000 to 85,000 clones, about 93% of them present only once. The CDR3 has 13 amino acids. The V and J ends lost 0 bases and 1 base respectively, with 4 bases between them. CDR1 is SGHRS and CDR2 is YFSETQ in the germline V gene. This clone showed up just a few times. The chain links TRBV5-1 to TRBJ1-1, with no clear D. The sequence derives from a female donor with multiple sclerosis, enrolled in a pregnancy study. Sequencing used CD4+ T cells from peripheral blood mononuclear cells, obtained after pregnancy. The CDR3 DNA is TGCGCCAGCAGCTTGGATCGGAACACTGAAGCTTTCTTT. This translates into CASSLDRNTEAFF.